A selection of T cell receptor beta chains follows, all from one sample in a study of blood T cell repertoires in COVID-19. Sequencing used immunoSEQ multiplex PCR; TCRdb keeps in-frame clones, though not all of them. The sample lists about 200,000 clones; roughly 88% were seen once. Sequencing was carried out using peripheral blood. These receptors all come from a man between 60 and 75 years old with acute or convalescent COVID-19. CDR3s include the opening cysteine and the closing phenylalanine or tryptophan. The D gene is left open where the match is weak. The size of a clone is reported for some rows only, either as once, few or many, or as a class for expanded clones.

v_call,j_call,clone_size,d_call,cdr3_aa,cdr3_nt
TRBV13,TRBJ1-5,.,TRBD1,CASSLDRGLGQPQHF,TGTGCCAGCAGCTTGGATAGGGGGCTGGGACAGCCCCAGCATTTT
TRBV9,TRBJ2-7,once,.,CASSDGPDRTTYEQYF,TGTGCCAGCAGCGATGGGCCAGACCGAACAACCTACGAGCAGTACTTC
TRBV18,TRBJ2-7,once,.,CASSKPRTPYEQYF,TGTGCCAGCTCAAAGCCCCGGACACCTTACGAGCAGTACTTC
TRBV28,TRBJ2-2,.,.,CASTLGRGISLNTGELFF,TGTGCCAGCACCCTAGGGAGGGGGATATCACTAAACACCGGGGAGCTGTTTTTT
TRBV7-9,TRBJ1-5,.,.,CASTQGAGDQPQHF,TGTGCCAGCACCCAAGGTGCGGGAGATCAGCCCCAGCATTTT
TRBV5-6,TRBJ2-1,.,TRBD2,CASIRGLAGSYNEQFF,TGTGCCAGCATCAGGGGTCTAGCGGGATCCTACAATGAGCAGTTCTTC
TRBV30,TRBJ2-3,.,TRBD2,CAWSSGTSGLTTDTQYF,TGTGCCTGGAGTTCCGGGACTAGCGGCCTCACCACAGATACGCAGTATTTT
TRBV5-1,TRBJ1-1,.,.,CASSSGQNTEAFF,TGCGCCAGCAGCTCAGGACAGAACACTGAAGCTTTCTTT
TRBV12-3/TRBV12-4,TRBJ2-2,.,.,CASSPIFGELFF,TGTGCCAGCAGTCCTATATTCGGGGAGCTGTTTTTT
TRBV7-9,TRBJ2-2,.,.,CASSSSGPFRTGELFF,TGTGCCAGCAGCTCCTCAGGGCCATTCAGAACCGGGGAGCTGTTTTTT
TRBV4-1,TRBJ1-1,.,.,CASSPSTRYTEAFF,TGCGCCAGCAGCCCGTCAACGAGATACACTGAAGCTTTCTTT
TRBV21-1,TRBJ2-7,.,.,CASNKGQDEQYF,TGTGCCAGCAACAAAGGGCAGGACGAGCAGTACTTC
TRBV5-1,TRBJ2-5,.,.,CASSLEGHPRGETQYF,TGCGCCAGCAGCTTAGAGGGACACCCTAGAGGGGAGACCCAGTACTTC
TRBV19,TRBJ1-2,.,.,CASSPSSRTPYGYTF,TGTGCCAGTAGTCCCAGTAGCAGAACTCCCTATGGCTACACCTTC